This T cell receptor beta chain was sequenced during a study of low-dose radiotherapy and immunotherapy resistance in tumors. At the level of the study: The regimen for patients comprised intravenous nivolumab 240 mg every two weeks plus intravenous ipilimumab 1 mg/kg every six weeks.

Per germline, CDR1 SGHRS and CDR2 YFSETQ. The CDR3 runs to 17 residues. Trimming removed 0 bases at V and 0 bases at J, with 13 bases between. Priming of first-strand cDNA relied on TRAV- and TRBV-specific primers (covering alpha and beta chains). Over about 18 PCR cycles, TCRs were amplified from a constant-region primer and V-primer adapter. TCRdb analysed the reads with MiXCR anew, one entry per CDR3 protein. The sample shows roughly 17,000 distinct CDR3 sequences, 70% of them seen only once. Treatment of the donors consisted of nivolumab and ipilimumab (plus aspirin, low-dose cyclophosphamide and low-dose radiotherapy).

This clonotype was sampled from a human donor with advanced metastatic prostate, ovarian, gallbladder or colorectal cancer (not recorded which). This table probably holds off-target reads from a library built for another chain. The chain has TRBV5-1 and TRBJ2-1; tentatively, D is TRBD2 (5 bases). CDR3 sequence reads: CASSLGRGASSYNEQFF. The CDR3 DNA reads as TGCGCCAGCAGCTTGGGTCGGGGAGCCAGCTCCTACAATGAGCAGTTCTTC. Complete variable domain (other parts from reference TRBV5-1 and TRBJ2-1): KAGVTQTPRYLIKTRGQQVTLSCSPISGHRSVSWYQQTPGQGLQFLFEYFSETQRNKGNFPGRFSGRQFSNSRSEMNVSTLELGDSALYLCASSLGRGASSYNEQFFGPGTRLTVL.